The clone carrying this T cell receptor (beta chain) was picked up a small number of times. At one of its ends the junction is not consistent with the germline gene, which may arise from a read error. This sample was included in a study of T cells in Graves' hyperthyroidism and ophthalmopathy. On the study more broadly: Peripheral blood was drawn at first diagnosis, prior to all treatment.

Source material for PBMCs was around 10 ml fresh peripheral blood. CDR3 length: 15 amino acids. Looked up from germline, CDR1 is MNHEY and CDR2 is SMNVEV (reference sequence). Regions amplified from RNA transcripts were the TCR beta CDR3 regions. A set of HTBI primers served as the primers for a first-round RT-PCR of the TCR CDR3. TCRdb called the multiplex PCR reads again in MiXCR, with one record for every CDR3 protein. The sample contains about 500,000 distinct CDR3 sequences, approximately 15% of which appear only once. The chain joins TRBV27 to TRBJ1-6; D is unresolved. The TCR was taken from a woman under 30 with Graves' hyperthyroidism. The sample was blood. CDR3 protein: CAGSLSTGYNSPLHF. Here the CDR3 DNA reads TGTGCCGGCAGTTTATCCACGGGGTATAATTCACCCCTCCACTTT.